This is a list of T cell receptor beta chains from one sample in a study of blood T cell repertoires in COVID-19. Produced via immunoSEQ multiplex PCR; TCRdb's table is partial and in-frame only. The repertoire holds about 230,000 clones, with nearly 90% as singletons. The specimen was PBMCs or T cells enriched from blood (not recorded which). The receptors originated from a man aged 25-45 years who had recovered from COVID-19. Both conserved end residues are part of each CDR3. The D gene is left open where the match is weak. Clone size is shown for a subset of rows, as once, few, many or a class of expanded clone.

D	size	V	J	CDR3	DNA
TRBD1	once	TRBV18	TRBJ2-2	CASSPLPGQGHTGELFF	TGTGCCAGCTCACCGCTTCCGGGACAGGGGCACACCGGGGAGCTGTTTTTT
TRBD1	NA	TRBV2	TRBJ2-3	CASSVQGAGTDTQYF	TGTGCCAGCAGTGTTCAGGGGGCGGGCACAGATACGCAGTATTTT
TRBD1	once	TRBV28	TRBJ1-1	CASSFPRQGGPLAFF	TGTGCCAGCAGTTTCCCCCGACAGGGGGGGCCGCTGGCTTTCTTT
NA	NA	TRBV2	TRBJ2-7	CAGGTDTYEQYF	TGTGCCGGCGGGACAGATACCTACGAGCAGTACTTC
NA	NA	TRBV7-8	TRBJ1-2	CASSSIRDPAYGYTF	TGTGCCAGCAGCTCAATCAGGGATCCCGCCTATGGCTACACCTTC
NA	once	TRBV5-4	TRBJ1-5	CASSLRGGNQPQHF	TGTGCCAGCAGCTTGCGGGGTGGCAATCAGCCCCAGCATTTT
NA	NA	TRBV5-6	TRBJ2-3	CASSFGWRSSTDTQYF	TGTGCCAGCAGCTTTGGGTGGCGGTCTAGCACAGATACGCAGTATTTT
NA	NA	TRBV10-3	TRBJ1-6	CAPWTVWTHF	TGTGCCCCTTGGACAGTCTGGACCCACTTT
TRBD1	NA	TRBV30	TRBJ1-1	CAWSGRTGVRNTEAFF	TGTGCCTGGAGTGGGAGGACAGGGGTAAGGAACACTGAAGCTTTCTTT
NA	NA	TRBV7-9	TRBJ1-1	CASSGGQLNTEAFF	TGTGCCAGCAGCGGGGGACAACTGAACACTGAAGCTTTCTTT
NA	once	TRBV3-1/TRBV3-2	TRBJ2-1	CASSHSRGFVEQFF	TGTGCCAGCAGCCATTCCCGGGGATTTGTTGAGCAGTTCTTC
TRBD1	once	TRBV5-3	TRBJ2-1	CARSLTGDTYNEQFF	TGTGCCAGAAGCTTGACAGGGGACACCTACAATGAGCAGTTCTTC
NA	few	TRBV18	TRBJ1-6	CASSPASSYNSPLHF	TGTGCCAGCTCACCGGCAAGCTCCTATAATTCACCCCTCCACTTT
NA	NA	TRBV7-9	TRBJ2-1	CASSGVSTWGGGPLAFF	TGTGCCAGCAGCGGCGTGTCGACGTGGGGCGGGGGCCCTTTGGCGTTCTTC
TRBD1	once	TRBV9	TRBJ2-5	CASSALQGAGETQYF	TGTGCCAGCAGCGCGTTACAGGGGGCAGGTGAGACCCAGTACTTC
NA	NA	TRBV2	TRBJ1-6	CASSAGGTNSPLHF	TGTGCCAGCAGTGCGGGGGGAACTAATTCACCCCTCCACTTT
NA	NA	TRBV5-4	TRBJ1-2	CASSMGGQTYGYTF	TGTGCCAGCAGCATGGGTGGACAGACCTATGGCTACACCTTC
TRBD1	NA	TRBV9	TRBJ1-1	CASSSRDSTITEAFF	TGTGCCAGCAGCTCCCGGGACAGCACGATCACTGAAGCTTTCTTT
NA	NA	TRBV27	TRBJ2-7	CASSSISGGNYEQYF	TGTGCCAGCAGTTCAATCTCAGGGGGGAACTACGAGCAGTACTTC
TRBD2	few	TRBV4-2	TRBJ2-7	CASSQDLLAGWYEQYF	TGTGCCAGCAGCCAAGATCTTCTAGCGGGTTGGTACGAGCAGTACTTC
TRBD1	NA	TRBV18	TRBJ2-1	CASSQTGANNEQFF	TGTGCCAGCTCACAGACAGGGGCAAATAATGAGCAGTTCTTC
TRBD1	NA	TRBV19	TRBJ1-2	CASRQGGNYTF	TGTGCCAGCCGACAGGGGGGGAACTACACCTTC
TRBD2	NA	TRBV10-1	TRBJ2-7	CASSESASGTPLTSEQYF	TGCGCCAGCAGTGAGTCGGCTAGCGGGACACCACTGACGTCCGAGCAGTACTTC
NA	NA	TRBV4-3	TRBJ2-3	CASSQDGGDTQYF	TGCGCCAGCAGCCAGGACGGGGGAGATACGCAGTATTTT
NA	NA	TRBV27	TRBJ2-7	CASSLIWRGTSYSYEQYF	NA
TRBD2	NA	TRBV7-2	TRBJ2-5	CASSLTSAVGETQYF	TGTGCCAGCAGCTTAACTAGCGCGGTAGGAGAGACCCAGTACTTC
NA	NA	TRBV3-1/TRBV3-2	TRBJ2-7	CASSPLPGRGAYEQYF	TGTGCCAGCAGCCCTCTCCCGGGCAGGGGAGCCTACGAGCAGTACTTC
NA	once	TRBV14	TRBJ2-2	CASSQVGGTNTGELFF	TGTGCCAGCAGCCAAGTTGGGGGCACGAACACCGGGGAGCTGTTTTTT
TRBD2	NA	TRBV9	TRBJ2-7	CASSPQRERYEQYF	TGTGCCAGCAGCCCCCAGCGGGAGCGCTACGAGCAGTACTTC
NA	NA	TRBV3-1/TRBV3-2	TRBJ1-2	CASSQGQGGYTF	TGTGCCAGCAGCCAAGGGCAGGGGGGCTACACCTTC
NA	NA	TRBV7-7	TRBJ2-1	CASSLGRGRPNEQFF	TGTGCCAGCAGCTTAGGTCGAGGGAGGCCCAATGAGCAGTTCTTC
NA	NA	TRBV10-1	TRBJ2-4	CASSEGTTYVSSIQYF	TGCGCCAGCAGTGAGGGAACGACTTATGTTAGCAGCATTCAGTACTTC
NA	NA	TRBV7-9	TRBJ2-5	CASSLGGGTTGETQYF	TGTGCCAGCAGCTTAGGAGGGGGGACTACCGGGGAGACCCAGTACTTC
TRBD1	NA	TRBV28	TRBJ1-2	CASSPDTGGYGYTF	TGTGCCAGCAGTCCCGATACAGGGGGCTATGGCTACACCTTC
TRBD1	NA	TRBV2	TRBJ1-4	CASGFRDRGEKLFF	TGTGCCAGCGGGTTCCGGGACAGGGGCGAAAAACTGTTTTTT
TRBD2	NA	TRBV5-6	TRBJ2-3	CASSLGLAGGSTDTQYF	TGTGCCAGCAGCTTGGGACTAGCGGGGGGCAGCACAGATACGCAGTATTTT
TRBD1	once	TRBV11-2	TRBJ1-5	CASSPHPRTGVDSNQPQHF	TGTGCCAGCAGCCCACACCCCCGGACAGGGGTAGATAGCAATCAGCCCCAGCATTTT
NA	once	TRBV6-5	TRBJ1-4	CASSQGWGNEKLFF	TGTGCCAGCAGCCAGGGTTGGGGTAATGAAAAACTGTTTTTT
NA	few	TRBV4-1	TRBJ2-7	CASSQVQDSYEQYF	TGCGCCAGCAGCCAAGTCCAGGACTCCTACGAGCAGTACTTC
TRBD1	NA	TRBV5-5	TRBJ2-2	CASSLLTGSNTGELFF	TGTGCCAGCAGCCTACTGACAGGGTCGAACACCGGGGAGCTGTTTTTT
TRBD1	few	TRBV18	TRBJ1-6	CASSPGGTGRNSPLHF	TGTGCCAGCTCACCTGGAGGGACAGGGCGAAATTCACCCCTCCACTTT
NA	NA	TRBV4-3	TRBJ1-2	CASSRGEGGGYTF	TGCGCCAGCAGCCGCGGGGAGGGGGGTGGCTACACCTTC
NA	NA	TRBV7-7	TRBJ2-3	CASSPIGTSTDTQYF	TGTGCCAGCAGCCCCATTGGGACTAGCACAGATACGCAGTATTTT
TRBD1	once	TRBV7-2	TRBJ2-1	CASSPRQGYNEQFF	TGTGCCAGCAGCCCCCGACAGGGTTACAATGAGCAGTTCTTC
NA	NA	TRBV2	TRBJ1-2	CAESQGLGGYTF	TGTGCCGAGAGTCAGGGCCTAGGCGGCTACACCTTC